Below, 9 T cell receptor beta chains from the same sample are listed, as sequenced in a study of T cells in Graves' hyperthyroidism and ophthalmopathy. RNA transcripts gave rise to amplified TCR beta CDR3 regions. The TCR CDR3 was amplified in a first-round RT-PCR using the HTBI primer set. TCRdb processed the multiplex PCR reads anew with MiXCR; each CDR3 protein has one entry. The table lists about 400,000 distinct CDR3 sequences, about 14% of them singletons. The specimen sequenced was blood. These receptors were taken from a woman in her thirties with Graves' ophthalmopathy.

This clonotype was detected many times. The V and J genes are TRBV7-9 and TRBJ2-1; D gene uncertain. The CDR3 is 12 amino acids. Trimming took off 1 base at V and 10 bases at J, with 8 bases between the two ends. Germline assignment: CDR1 SEHNR and CDR2 FQNEAQ (reference sequence). The CDR3 DNA is TGTGCCAGCAGCTTAGACGCATGGGAGCAGTTCTTC. Its translation is CASSLDAWEQFF.

This clonotype was counted at least ten times. DNA for the CDR3: TGTGCCAGCAGCTCCCCGGGACGGAGTGACAATGAGCAGTTCTTC. Amino acid sequence: CASSSPGRSDNEQFF. V is TRBV7-9 and J is TRBJ2-1, with D perhaps TRBD1 or TRBD2 (5 bases each). Germline assignment: CDR1 SEHNR and CDR2 FQNEAQ (reference sequence). CDR3 size: 15 residues. V lost 4 bases to trimming and J lost 5 bases, with 15 bases between them.

The chain couples TRBV15 to TRBJ2-7; 9 bases are shared with TRBD1. Unmatched junction bases numbered 6, after V lost 2 bases and J lost 4 bases. The CDR3 has 15 residues. Looked up from germline, CDR1 is LNHNV and CDR2 is YYDKDF (reference sequence). CDR3 coding DNA: TGTGCCACCAGCAGACCGCCCGGGACAGGGTACGAGCAGTACTTC. It encodes CATSRPPGTGYEQYF.

This clonotype was seen ten or more times. The chain recombines TRBV28 with TRBJ1-5; tentatively, D is TRBD1 (6 bases). V lost 5 bases and J 7 bases, leaving 27 bases between the germline ends. This CDR3 contains 18 residues. Germline CDR1 is MDHEN and CDR2 is SYDVKM. CDR3 nucleotide sequence: TGTGCCAGCAGTCAGGGGCATCGACGATCTAAATTAGGCCAGCCCCAGCATTTT. Protein product: CASSQGHRRSKLGQPQHF.

This clonotype was counted many times. The chain links TRBV20-1 to TRBJ2-1; TRBD2 matches at 9 bases. J lost 6 bases, V lost 0 bases, and 6 bases had no gene match. Germline V gene sequence: CDR1 DFQATT, CDR2 SNEGSKA (reference sequence). The CDR3 loop spans 15 amino acids. The CDR3 protein is CSARDGLAGLNEQFF. In DNA form, the CDR3 reads TGCAGTGCTAGAGATGGTCTAGCGGGGCTCAATGAGCAGTTCTTC.

This clonotype was counted only a few times. The rearrangement links TRBV11-3 to TRBJ2-3; TRBD2 is a possible D gene (5 bases). Looked up from germline, CDR1 is SGHNT and CDR2 is YENEEA. The CDR3 spans 12 residues. The V end was cut by 1 base, the J end by 6 bases, with 5 bases between. CDR3 DNA: TGTGCCAGCAGCTTAGGGGAGGATACGCAGTATTTT. This encodes CASSLGEDTQYF.

This clonotype showed up many times. This sequence joins TRBV20-1 and TRBJ1-2; no clear D. Per germline, CDR1 DFQATT and CDR2 SNEGSKA (reference sequence). The CDR3 runs to 14 residues. Deletions cut 0 bases from V and 2 bases from J, with 10 bases between. CDR3 in DNA: TGCAGTGCTAGAGATTTTCGGATAAACTATGGCTACACCTTC. Encoded protein: CSARDFRINYGYTF.

This clonotype has a count of ten or more. The V gene is TRBV30, the J gene TRBJ2-7, with D maybe TRBD1 (5 bases). The CDR3 consists of 13 residues. Trimming left V 1 base short and J 4 bases short, with 11 bases between. Germline-derived CDR1 and CDR2 are GTSNPN and SVGIG (reference sequence). The CDR3: CAWSGGRGYEQYF. The CDR3, as DNA: TGTGCCTGGAGTGGAGGTAGGGGTTACGAGCAGTACTTC.

This clonotype showed up many times. The chain recombines TRBV12-3 or TRBV12-4 with TRBJ1-5; weak D call: TRBD1 (5 bases). The V gene lost 7 bases and the J gene lost 4 bases, with 8 bases spanning the gap. This CDR3 comprises 12 residues. CDR3: CASNRQNQPQHF. CDR3 DNA: TGTGCCAGCAACCGACAGAATCAGCCCCAGCATTTT.